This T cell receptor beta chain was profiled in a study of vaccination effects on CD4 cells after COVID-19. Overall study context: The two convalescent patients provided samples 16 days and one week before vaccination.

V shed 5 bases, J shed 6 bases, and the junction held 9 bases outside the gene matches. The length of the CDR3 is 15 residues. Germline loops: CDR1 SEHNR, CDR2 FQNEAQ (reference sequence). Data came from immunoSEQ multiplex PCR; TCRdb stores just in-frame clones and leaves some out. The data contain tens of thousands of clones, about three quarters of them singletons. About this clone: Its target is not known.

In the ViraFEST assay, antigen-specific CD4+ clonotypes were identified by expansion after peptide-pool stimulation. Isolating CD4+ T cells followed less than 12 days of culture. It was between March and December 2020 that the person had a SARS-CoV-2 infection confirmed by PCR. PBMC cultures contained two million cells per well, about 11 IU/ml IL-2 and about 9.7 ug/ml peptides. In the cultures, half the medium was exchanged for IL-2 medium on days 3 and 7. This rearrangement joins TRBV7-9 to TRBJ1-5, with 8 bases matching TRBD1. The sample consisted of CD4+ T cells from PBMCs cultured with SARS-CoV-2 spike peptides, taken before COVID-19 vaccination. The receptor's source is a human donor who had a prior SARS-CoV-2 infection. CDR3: CASSATTGGGQPQHF. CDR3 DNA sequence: TGTGCCAGCAGCGCCACCACAGGGGGAGGTCAGCCCCAGCATTTT.